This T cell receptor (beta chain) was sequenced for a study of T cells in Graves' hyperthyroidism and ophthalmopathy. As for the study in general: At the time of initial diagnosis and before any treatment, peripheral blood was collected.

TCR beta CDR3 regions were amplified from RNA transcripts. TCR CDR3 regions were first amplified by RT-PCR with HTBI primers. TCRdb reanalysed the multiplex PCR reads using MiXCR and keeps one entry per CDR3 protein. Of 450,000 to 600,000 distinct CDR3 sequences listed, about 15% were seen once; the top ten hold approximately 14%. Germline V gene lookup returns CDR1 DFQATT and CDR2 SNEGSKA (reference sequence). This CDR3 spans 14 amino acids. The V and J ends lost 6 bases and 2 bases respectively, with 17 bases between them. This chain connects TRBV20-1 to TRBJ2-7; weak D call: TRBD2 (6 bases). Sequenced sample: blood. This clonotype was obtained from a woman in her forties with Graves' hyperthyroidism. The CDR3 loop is CSAPLRERPYEQYF. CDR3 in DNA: TGCAGTGCCCCACTTCGGGAGAGACCCTACGAGCAGTACTTC.